This TCR beta chain was found in a study of cytomegalovirus exposure and HLA in healthy donors. Germline trimming cut 9 bases from V and 7 bases from J; bases unmatched to any gene: 11. CDR1 is SNHLY and CDR2 is FYNNEI in the germline V gene. This CDR3 has 13 residues. This clone was seen a few times. Its antigen is undetermined. Study results and limitations: There was a cluster of highly shared sequence variants that was likely a sequencing artifact.

PCR primers comprised 60 Vbeta and 13 Jbeta primers. TCRdb's copy holds only in-frame clones and misses some; the assay was immunoSEQ multiplex PCR. The sample has 100,000 to 120,000 clones, over 12% seen once. Sequencing input: PBMCs. The chain uses TRBV2 and TRBJ1-2, with TRBD1 matching over 7 bases. The sequence came from a female donor in good health and CMV-seronegative. The CDR3 nucleotides are TGTGCCAGGGGTGGAGGGGGCGGTCGTGGCTACACCTTC. Translating it yields CARGGGGGRGYTF.